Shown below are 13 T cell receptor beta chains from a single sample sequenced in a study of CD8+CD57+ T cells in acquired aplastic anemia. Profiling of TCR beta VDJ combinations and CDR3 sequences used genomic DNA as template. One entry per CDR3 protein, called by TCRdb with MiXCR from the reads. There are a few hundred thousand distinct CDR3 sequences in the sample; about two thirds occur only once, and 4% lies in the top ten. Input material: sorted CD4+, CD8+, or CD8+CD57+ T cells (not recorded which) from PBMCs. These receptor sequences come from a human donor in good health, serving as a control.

The CDR3 spells CASSVGQVDTQFF. CDR3 bases: TGTGCCAGCAGTGTGGGACAGGTAGATACGCAGTTCTTC. This chain connects TRBV2 to TRBJ2-1; 8 positions match TRBD1. Germline V CDR1 and CDR2: SNHLY, FYNNEI. This CDR3 contains 13 residues. J lost 12 bases, V lost 4 bases, and 8 bases had no gene match.

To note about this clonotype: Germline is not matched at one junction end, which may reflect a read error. The CDR3 region is CASSVEGADTHYFF. CDR3 nucleotides: TGTGCCAGCAGCGTAGAAGGCGCAGATACGCACTATTTTTTT. V is TRBV7-3 and J is TRBJ1-5, with no clear D. The CDR3 totals 14 residues. Germline-derived CDR1 and CDR2 are SGHTA and FQGTGA.

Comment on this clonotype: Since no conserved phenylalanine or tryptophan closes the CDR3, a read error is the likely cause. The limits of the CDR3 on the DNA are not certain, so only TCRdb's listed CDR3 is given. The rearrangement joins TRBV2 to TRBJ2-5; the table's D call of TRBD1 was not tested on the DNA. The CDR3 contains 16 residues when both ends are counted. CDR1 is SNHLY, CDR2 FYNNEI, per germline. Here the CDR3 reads CASSLSWVKRPKTHYS.

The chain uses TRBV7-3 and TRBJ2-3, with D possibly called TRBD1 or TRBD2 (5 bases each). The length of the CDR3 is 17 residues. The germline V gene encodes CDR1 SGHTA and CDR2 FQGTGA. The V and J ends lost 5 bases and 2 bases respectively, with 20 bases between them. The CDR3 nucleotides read TGTGCCAGCAGCGTAGAGCCCTCGGGACGGTACACAGATACGCAGTATTTT. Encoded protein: CASSVEPSGRYTDTQYF.

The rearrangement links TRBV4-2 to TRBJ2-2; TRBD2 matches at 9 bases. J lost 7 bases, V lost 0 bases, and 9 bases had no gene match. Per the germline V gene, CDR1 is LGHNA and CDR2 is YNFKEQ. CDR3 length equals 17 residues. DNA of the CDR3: TGTGCCAGCAGCCAAGATCGTCGCGGGGGGGCCGGCGGGGAGCTGTTTTTT. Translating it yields CASSQDRRGGAGGELFF.

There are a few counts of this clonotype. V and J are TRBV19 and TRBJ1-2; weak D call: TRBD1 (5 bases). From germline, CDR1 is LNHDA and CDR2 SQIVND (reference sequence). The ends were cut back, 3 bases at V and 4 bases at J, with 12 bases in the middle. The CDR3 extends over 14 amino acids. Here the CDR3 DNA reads TGTGCCAGTAGTATCGGGGGACTGAGCTATGGCTACACCTTC. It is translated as CASSIGGLSYGYTF.

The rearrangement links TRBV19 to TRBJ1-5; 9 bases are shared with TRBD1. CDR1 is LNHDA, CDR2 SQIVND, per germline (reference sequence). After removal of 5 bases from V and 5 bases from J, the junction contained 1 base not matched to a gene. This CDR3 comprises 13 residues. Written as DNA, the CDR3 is TGTGCCAGTAGTGGACAGGGGCATCAGCCCCAGCATTTT. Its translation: CASSGQGHQPQHF.

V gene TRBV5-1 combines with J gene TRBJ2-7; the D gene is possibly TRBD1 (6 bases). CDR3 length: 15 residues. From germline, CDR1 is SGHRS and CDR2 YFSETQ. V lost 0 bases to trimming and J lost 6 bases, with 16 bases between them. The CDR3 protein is CASSLESPGVCEQYF. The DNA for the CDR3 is TGCGCCAGCAGCTTGGAATCCCCAGGGGTCTGCGAGCAGTACTTC.

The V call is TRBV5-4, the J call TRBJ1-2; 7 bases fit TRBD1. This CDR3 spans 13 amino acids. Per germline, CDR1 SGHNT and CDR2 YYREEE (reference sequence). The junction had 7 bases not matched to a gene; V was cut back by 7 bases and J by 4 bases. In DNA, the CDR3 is TGTGCCAGCGGCCAGGGGGGCCCCTATGGCTACACCTTC. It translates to CASGQGGPYGYTF.

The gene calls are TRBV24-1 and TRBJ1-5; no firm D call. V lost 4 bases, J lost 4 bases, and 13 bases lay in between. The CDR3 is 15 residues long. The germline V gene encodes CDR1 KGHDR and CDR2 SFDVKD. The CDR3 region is CATSDAGILNQPQHF. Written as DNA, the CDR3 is TGTGCCACCAGTGACGCCGGGATCTTAAATCAGCCCCAGCATTTT.

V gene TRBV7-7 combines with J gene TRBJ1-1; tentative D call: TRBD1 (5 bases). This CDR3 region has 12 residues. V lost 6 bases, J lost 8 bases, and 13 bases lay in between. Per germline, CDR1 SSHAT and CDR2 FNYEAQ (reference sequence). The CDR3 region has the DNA TGTGCCAGCAGTTCCGAAGGGGCGGAAGCTTTCTTT. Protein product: CASSSEGAEAFF.

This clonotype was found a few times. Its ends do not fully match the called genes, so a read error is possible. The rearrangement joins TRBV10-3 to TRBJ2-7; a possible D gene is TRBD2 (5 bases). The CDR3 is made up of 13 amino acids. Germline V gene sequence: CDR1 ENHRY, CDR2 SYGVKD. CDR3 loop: CAISRERSYGQYF. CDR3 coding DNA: TGTGCCATCAGTCGGGAACGGTCCTACGGGCAGTACTTC.

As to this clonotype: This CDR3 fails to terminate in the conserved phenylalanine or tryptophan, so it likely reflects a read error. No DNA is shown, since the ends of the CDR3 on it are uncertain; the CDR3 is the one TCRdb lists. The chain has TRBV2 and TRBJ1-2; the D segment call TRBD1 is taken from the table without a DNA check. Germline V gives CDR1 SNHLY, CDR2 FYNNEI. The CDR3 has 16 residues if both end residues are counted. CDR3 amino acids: CASGPDLPETQYFGPG.